In this sample, the clone carrying this T cell receptor (beta chain) turned up many times. Arm-PCR of CDR3 regions and iRepertoire HTBI primers were used to build TCR beta libraries. Each CDR3 protein is one row after TCRdb ran MiXCR on the multiplex PCR reads. Here the sample spans around 480,000 distinct CDR3 sequences, around 15% being singletons. The data stem from a study of regulatory T cells in long-lasting Graves disease. Time point given: newly diagnosed GD, antithyroid drugs for less than 3 months. Extracted RNA from PBMCs served as the source of the TCR library. In addition, the sample was reused for a study of T cells in Graves' hyperthyroidism and ophthalmopathy.

The material sequenced was peripheral blood mononuclear cells (PBMCs), taken at new diagnosis, from a patient treated with antithyroid drugs. The sequence came from a man aged 35 to 55 with Graves disease.

CDR3 region: CASSPLRKDTEAFF. CDR3 nucleotide sequence: TGTGCCAGCTCACCACTTAGGAAAGACACTGAAGCTTTCTTT. This chain connects TRBV18 to TRBJ1-1; no firm D call. The CDR3 totals 14 residues. Trimming stripped 1 base from V and 3 bases from J, with 9 bases between. CDR1 and CDR2 (germline): KGHSH, LQKENI.